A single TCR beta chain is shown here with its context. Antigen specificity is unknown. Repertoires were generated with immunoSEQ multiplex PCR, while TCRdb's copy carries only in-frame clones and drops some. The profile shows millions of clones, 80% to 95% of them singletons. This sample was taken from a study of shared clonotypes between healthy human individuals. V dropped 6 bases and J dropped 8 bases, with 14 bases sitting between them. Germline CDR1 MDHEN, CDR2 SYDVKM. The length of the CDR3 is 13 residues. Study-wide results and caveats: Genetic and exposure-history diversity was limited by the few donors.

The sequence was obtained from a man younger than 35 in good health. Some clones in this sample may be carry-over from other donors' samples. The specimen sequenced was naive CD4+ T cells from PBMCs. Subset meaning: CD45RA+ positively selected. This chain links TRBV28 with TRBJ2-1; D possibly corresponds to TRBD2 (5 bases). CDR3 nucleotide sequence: TGTGCCAGCAGCACCACCCCGAGGGATGAGCAGTTCTTC. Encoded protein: CASSTTPRDEQFF.